Detailed here is one TCR beta chain. Its target antigen remains unknown. No base qualities exist here, and no much larger clone lies one base off it. The source of the sample is a study of yellow fever vaccine responses in identical twins (dated by TCRdb to 2017 to 2018). Describing the broader study: In the study, vaccine-responding T cell clones were precisely tracked in identical twins. Points the paper makes about the study in general: According to the authors, in identical twins the way T cells responded to vaccination appeared partly convergent and partly personalized.

The CDR3 sequence holds 17 residues, the cysteine and phenylalanine included. Of the read, only the CDR3 DNA is kept; its 51 bases are in frame from base 1. CDR1 SGHAT and CDR2 FQDESV were looked up in the germline V gene (reference sequence). Trimming takes 5 bases off V and 0 bases off J; junction bases not matched to a gene: 9. The library was built by means of RT-PCR. Instrument on record: Illumina HiSeq 2500. TCRdb ran its own pipeline on the public reads, namely fastp trimming at Q25 and MiXCR clone calling, and kept in-frame beta chains. All rows with the same CDR3 protein become a single entry with the most common DNA and genes. The sample table lists about 18,000 distinct CDR3 sequences, under 80% of them with a count of one. The ten largest clonotypes hold about 8.4% of the sample.

The source was T cells from blood (PBMCs), unsorted or a sorted subset (not recorded which), collected before or after yellow fever vaccination (not recorded which). This receptor was obtained from a woman aged 18-35 years who received the yellow fever vaccine. Donor details come from another sample of the same person, matched by shared clones. The rearranged chain carries TRBV11-1 and TRBJ2-1; TRBD1 aligns with 8 central bases. CDR3 region: CASSRGQGQISYNEQFF. The DNA sequence follows: TGTGCCAGCAGCCGCGGACAGGGCCAAATCTCCTACAATGAGCAGTTCTTC.